The 26 T cell receptor beta chains given below trace back to one sample, sequenced in a study of blood T cell repertoires in COVID-19. Sequencing was performed with immunoSEQ multiplex PCR; in TCRdb, only in-frame clones are kept and a portion is missing. This table has 55,000 to 90,000 clones, more than 75% appearing once. Sequencing was performed on peripheral blood. These receptors all come from a woman in her 70s with acute or convalescent COVID-19.

The chain links TRBV30 to TRBJ1-1, with TRBD1 as a possible D gene (5 bases). Looked up from germline, CDR1 is GTSNPN and CDR2 is SVGIG (reference sequence). The V gene lost 5 bases and the J gene lost 6 bases, with 10 bases spanning the gap. This CDR3 region has 11 residues. The CDR3 loop reads CAWARVAEAFF. The CDR3 DNA is TGTGCCTGGGCCAGGGTCGCTGAAGCTTTCTTT.

The rearrangement links TRBV5-1 to TRBJ2-1; 9 bases map to TRBD2. This CDR3 is built from 17 residues. CDR1 is SGHRS and CDR2 is YFSETQ in the germline V gene. Trimming cost V 2 bases and J 8 bases; bases outside gene matches: 14. DNA for the CDR3: TGCGCCAGCAGCTTCCACGCAAGCGGGAGGTCGAGTGATGAGCAGTTCTTC. Protein sequence: CASSFHASGRSSDEQFF.

The chain employs TRBV5-1 and TRBJ2-5; 13 positions match TRBD2. The CDR3 is 20 residues long. After removal of 0 bases from V and 5 bases from J, the junction contained 16 bases not matched to a gene. CDR1 is SGHRS and CDR2 is YFSETQ in the germline V gene. The CDR3 protein is CASSLGYRSGTSGIGETQYF. The CDR3 DNA sequence: TGCGCCAGCAGCTTGGGTTATCGGTCGGGGACTAGCGGGATAGGGGAGACCCAGTACTTC.

The CDR3 is CASSLTSSYNEQFF. In DNA form, the CDR3 reads TGTGCCAGCAGTTTAACAAGCTCCTACAATGAGCAGTTCTTC. This chain connects TRBV27 to TRBJ2-1; the D is unclear. V lost 2 bases, J lost 0 bases, and 5 bases lay in between. The CDR3 is made up of 14 amino acids. Germline loops: CDR1 MNHEY, CDR2 SMNVEV (reference sequence).

The chain employs TRBV18 and TRBJ1-1, with 9 bases identical to TRBD1. The V and J ends lost 2 bases and 0 bases, in that order; junction bases with no gene match: 1. CDR3 length: 15 amino acids. Germline assignment: CDR1 KGHSH and CDR2 LQKENI. This CDR3 reads CASSPRTGVNTEAFF. The CDR3 DNA sequence: TGTGCCAGCTCACCAAGGACAGGGGTGAACACTGAAGCTTTCTTT.

The chain couples TRBV5-4 to TRBJ1-3; 7 bases align to TRBD1. CDR1 SGHNT and CDR2 YYREEE come from the germline V gene (reference sequence). With 0 bases clipped from V and 4 bases from J, the junction kept 7 bases outside the gene matches. This CDR3 comprises 16 residues. The CDR3 sequence: CASSLALGTEGNTIYF. CDR3 bases: TGTGCCAGCAGCTTGGCCTTAGGGACAGAAGGAAACACCATATATTTT.

The chain combines TRBV2 with TRBJ2-2; D ambiguous. Germline CDR1 SNHLY, CDR2 FYNNEI. Between the trimmed V and J ends, which lost 3 bases and 1 base, there was a span of 9 bases. This CDR3 spans 15 amino acids. The CDR3 coding sequence is TGTGCCAGCAGTGATCGACTTATGAACACCGGGGAGCTGTTTTTT. Protein: CASSDRLMNTGELFF. Full variable domain (missing parts from reference TRBV2 and TRBJ2-2): EPEVTQTPSHQVTQMGQEVILRCVPISNHLYFYWYRQILGQKVEFLVSFYNNEISEKSEIFDDQFSVERPDGSNFTLKIRSTKLEDSAMYFCASSDRLMNTGELFFGEGSRLTVL.

This chain uses TRBV11-2 with TRBJ2-5, with 7 nucleotides matching TRBD2. Trimming cost V 4 bases and J 12 bases; bases outside gene matches: 8. Germline V gene data show CDR1 as SGHAT and CDR2 as FQNNGV. This CDR3 has 12 amino acids. CDR3 DNA: TGTGCCAGCAGCTGGACGTGGGGGGGGGAGTACTTC. Protein sequence: CASSWTWGGEYF.

The chain carries TRBV7-2 and TRBJ2-5; 9 bases agree with TRBD1. Germline V gene data show CDR1 as SGHTA and CDR2 as FQGNSA. V lost 3 bases and J lost 3; bases outside the gene matches: 5. The CDR3 runs to 15 residues. Here the CDR3 DNA reads TGTGCCAGCAGCTTCGACAGGGGGACGGAAGAGACCCAGTACTTC. Amino acid sequence: CASSFDRGTEETQYF.

V and J are TRBV6-5 and TRBJ2-3; maybe TRBD2 (5 bases). CDR3 length equals 13 residues. Trimming took off 10 bases at V and 3 bases at J, with 14 bases between the two ends. The germline CDR1 and CDR2 sequences are MNHEY and SVGAGI. CDR3 protein: CATRGLVTDTQYF. The CDR3 DNA sequence: TGTGCCACAAGAGGACTCGTGACAGATACGCAGTATTTT.

This clone was seen just once. This rearrangement joins TRBV28 to TRBJ2-3, with D possibly matching TRBD2 (6 bases). The CDR3 spans 15 residues. CDR1 and CDR2 (germline): MDHEN, SYDVKM. V was pared by 3 bases and J by 1 base, with 11 bases between. The CDR3 DNA reads TGTGCCAGCAGTTTTAGCGGAGCCGGCACAGATACGCAGTATTTT. Its protein product is CASSFSGAGTDTQYF.

V usage is TRBV7-2 and J usage is TRBJ1-6, with D possibly matching TRBD1 (6 bases). This CDR3 is 15 amino acids long. The V gene lost 1 base and the J gene lost 7 bases, with 11 bases spanning the gap. In germline, CDR1 is SGHTA, CDR2 FQGNSA. In DNA, the CDR3 is TGTGCCAGCAGCTTAGGATGGCAGGGGAATTCACCCCTCCACTTT. Its translation: CASSLGWQGNSPLHF.

The gene calls are TRBV2 and TRBJ2-6; 8 bases are shared with TRBD1. This CDR3 spans 14 amino acids. V gave up 7 bases and J gave up 2 bases; unmatched junction bases: 1. Germline CDR1 SNHLY, CDR2 FYNNEI. The CDR3 DNA follows: TGTGCCAGCATGGACAGGGCTGGGGCCAACGTCCTGACTTTC. It codes for CASMDRAGANVLTF.

J is TRBJ2-1 and V is TRBV2; 12 nucleotides align to TRBD1. Germline V gene data show CDR1 as SNHLY and CDR2 as FYNNEI. V lost 5 bases to trimming and J lost 8 bases; unmatched junction nucleotides: 10. This CDR3 is built from 16 residues. The CDR3 DNA follows: TGTGCCAGCAGTCGGACGCCGGGACAGGGGGCGCATGAGCAGTTCTTC. It yields the protein CASSRTPGQGAHEQFF.

J is TRBJ2-2 and V is TRBV5-4, with D possibly TRBD2 on 5 matching bases. The CDR3 length is 13 residues. V lost 1 base and J lost 6, with 7 bases in between. Germline CDR1 SGHNT, CDR2 YYREEE (reference sequence). Written as DNA, the CDR3 is TGTGCCAGCAGCTTGTACGGGGCCGGGGAGCTGTTTTTT. Residues: CASSLYGAGELFF.

V usage is TRBV29-1 and J usage is TRBJ1-1; 9 nucleotides line up with TRBD1. The V gene's germline CDR1 is SQVTM and CDR2 ANQGSEA. The V segment lost 8 bases and the J segment 4 bases; nucleotides outside the gene matches: 5. The CDR3 length is 12 residues. The DNA for the CDR3 is TGCAGCTCCGGGACAGGGTCCACTGAAGCTTTCTTT. It translates to CSSGTGSTEAFF.

The CDR3 nucleotides read TGTGCCAGCAGTTTGAACAGGGCGAATCAGCCCCAGCATTTT. It is translated as CASSLNRANQPQHF. The rearrangement joins TRBV27 to TRBJ1-5; weak D call: TRBD1 (6 bases). Trimming pared 3 bases from V and 4 bases from J, leaving 10 bases between. This CDR3 has 14 amino acids. CDR1 is MNHEY, CDR2 SMNVEV, per germline (reference sequence).

The V and J genes are TRBV5-4 and TRBJ2-7; D is perhaps TRBD1 (5 bases). Germline assignment: CDR1 SGHNT and CDR2 YYREEE (reference sequence). V lost 2 bases and J lost 7, with 13 bases in between. This CDR3 spans 13 amino acids. CDR3 amino acids: CASSLGALEEQYF. The DNA for the CDR3 is TGTGCCAGCAGCTTAGGGGCCTTGGAGGAGCAGTACTTC.

The rearrangement uses TRBV18 and TRBJ1-2; 8 bases fit TRBD1. Trimming took 6 bases from V and 4 from J; bases not matched to a gene: 10. This CDR3 has 15 amino acids. Germline V gene sequence: CDR1 KGHSH, CDR2 LQKENI. CDR3 DNA: TGTGCCAGCTCCCAGGGGGCAGCCGAAGGCTATGGCTACACCTTC. Translated, it gives CASSQGAAEGYGYTF.

The V and J genes are TRBV5-4 and TRBJ2-1, with 9 nucleotides matching TRBD2. J was trimmed by 10 bases and V by 0 bases; bases with no gene match: 8. This CDR3 is 15 amino acids long. Germline values: CDR1 SGHNT, CDR2 YYREEE (reference sequence). The CDR3 loop is CASSLEGGGGREQFF. The CDR3 DNA follows: TGTGCCAGCAGCTTGGAAGGCGGGGGGGGCCGGGAGCAGTTCTTC.

The chain uses TRBV15 and TRBJ1-1; TRBD1 might be the D (5 bases). Germline V gene sequence: CDR1 LNHNV, CDR2 YYDKDF (reference sequence). The CDR3 totals 15 residues. V gave up 0 bases and J gave up 2 bases, with 10 bases separating them. The CDR3 sequence is CATSRDPGTNTEAFF. The CDR3 DNA reads as TGTGCCACCAGCAGAGATCCGGGGACTAACACTGAAGCTTTCTTT.

CDR3 sequence reads: CASSLGASYEQYF. The CDR3 DNA reads as TGTGCCAGCAGCTTAGGGGCCTCCTACGAGCAGTACTTC. The rearrangement uses TRBV7-6 and TRBJ2-7; D remains ambiguous. Trimming took off 1 base at V and 0 bases at J, with 4 bases between the two ends. Germline V gene lookup returns CDR1 SGHVS and CDR2 FNYEAQ. The CDR3 consists of 13 residues.

The chain recombines TRBV29-1 with TRBJ2-5; the D gene is possibly TRBD2 (6 bases). The CDR3 totals 13 residues. From germline, CDR1 is SQVTM and CDR2 ANQGSEA. V dropped 7 bases and J dropped 2 bases, with 14 bases sitting between them. This CDR3 is CSARVGTQETQYF. CDR3 DNA sequence: TGCAGCGCTAGAGTTGGGACTCAAGAGACCCAGTACTTC.

The chain uses TRBV28 and TRBJ1-1, with a weak D call TRBD1 (6 bases). Per the germline V gene, CDR1 is MDHEN and CDR2 is SYDVKM. The V end was cut by 6 bases, the J end by 5 bases, with 22 bases between. This CDR3 has 16 amino acids. CDR3 region: CASSPPGGGEDTEAFF. Here the CDR3 DNA reads TGTGCCAGCAGCCCCCCCGGGGGGGGCGAGGATACTGAAGCTTTCTTT. Using reference TRBV28 and TRBJ1-1 for the parts outside the CDR3, the full variable domain is DVKVTQSSRYLVKRTGEKVFLECVQDMDHENMFWYRQDPGLGLRLIYFSYDVKMKEKGDIPEGYSVSREKKERFSLILESASTNQTSMYLCASSPPGGGEDTEAFFGQGTRLTVV.

The chain has TRBV18 and TRBJ2-7; 14 bases are shared with TRBD2. CDR1 and CDR2 (germline): KGHSH, LQKENI. After removal of 5 bases from V and 3 bases from J, the junction contained 3 bases not matched to a gene. The CDR3 is made up of 15 amino acids. The chain's CDR3 is CASSSGTSGSYEQYF. As DNA, the CDR3 is TGTGCCAGCTCATCCGGGACTAGCGGGAGCTACGAGCAGTACTTC.

The V gene is TRBV12-5, the J gene TRBJ1-1; the match to TRBD1 covers 10 bases. The junction had 9 bases not matched to a gene; V was cut back by 1 base and J by 7 bases. Germline V lookup: CDR1 LGHNT, CDR2 FRNRAP. This CDR3 has 16 residues. The CDR3 DNA follows: TGTGCTAGTGGTTTGGCTCTGACAGGGGGCGCGGTTGAAGCTTTCTTT. It encodes CASGLALTGGAVEAFF.